These 30 T cell receptor beta chains originate from one sample sequenced in a study of cytomegalovirus exposure and HLA in healthy donors. The PCR used 60 Vbeta and 13 Jbeta primers. The protocol was immunoSEQ multiplex PCR, while the TCRdb copy is restricted to in-frame clones and leaves out a portion. This sample has 120,000 to 150,000 clones, with over 70% found just once. The sample taken for sequencing was PBMCs. The receptors originated from a middle-aged woman in good health and CMV-seropositive.

V is TRBV10-2 and J is TRBJ1-5; D uncertain. Trimming removed 3 bases at V and 7 bases at J, with 10 bases between. The germline V gene encodes CDR1 WSHSY and CDR2 SAAADI. This CDR3 is 13 amino acids long. The CDR3 DNA sequence: TGCGCCAGCAGTGAACACAGAGTGCAGCCCCAGCATTTT. Its protein product is CASSEHRVQPQHF.

The chain joins TRBV25-1 to TRBJ1-5; D is perhaps TRBD1 (5 bases). The CDR3 contains 13 residues. Germline CDR1 and CDR2: MGHDK and SYGVNS. V was shortened by 2 bases and J by 6 bases, with 8 bases between the two germline ends. CDR3: CASSEQGAQPQHF. The CDR3 DNA is TGTGCCAGCAGTGAACAGGGTGCTCAGCCCCAGCATTTT.

The chain combines TRBV11-2 with TRBJ2-2; D is ambiguous. The CDR3 has 14 amino acids. Trimming removed 1 base at V and 1 base at J, with 4 bases between. Per germline, CDR1 SGHAT and CDR2 FQNNGV. The CDR3 DNA reads as TGTGCCAGCAGCTTAGGACAGAACACCGGGGAGCTGTTTTTT. Translated, it gives CASSLGQNTGELFF.

The chain links TRBV6-5 to TRBJ2-7, with 7 bases aligning to TRBD1. Losses at the gene ends were 0 bases for V and 4 bases for J; bases not matched to a gene: 3. Germline V gives CDR1 MNHEY, CDR2 SVGAGI. The CDR3 totals 14 residues. CDR3 in amino acids: CASSYSYRGYEQYF. CDR3 DNA sequence: TGTGCCAGCAGTTACTCGTACAGGGGTTACGAGCAGTACTTC.

This chain uses TRBV19 with TRBJ2-2; perhaps TRBD2 as D (5 bases). The CDR3 has 16 amino acids. Trimming took 5 bases from V and 6 from J, leaving 19 bases between them. In germline, CDR1 is LNHDA, CDR2 SQIVND (reference sequence). The CDR3 is CASSASGWAFAGELFF. The CDR3 nucleotides are TGTGCCAGTAGTGCATCGGGGTGGGCCTTTGCCGGGGAGCTGTTTTTT.

J is TRBJ1-5 and V is TRBV6-5, with 8 bases that match TRBD1. Germline V CDR1 and CDR2: MNHEY, SVGAGI. CDR3 length: 14 amino acids. V trimming: 10 bases; J trimming: 2 bases; junction bases outside the gene matches: 7. This CDR3 reads CATHQGAGNQPQHF. CDR3 sequence (DNA): TGTGCCACACACCAGGGGGCCGGCAATCAGCCCCAGCATTTT.

The chain couples TRBV13 to TRBJ2-1; D may be TRBD1 (6 bases). Germline V gene sequence: CDR1 PRHDT, CDR2 FYEKMQ (reference sequence). The V gene lost 6 bases and the J gene lost 0 bases, with 12 bases spanning the gap. This CDR3 contains 15 residues. In DNA, the CDR3 is TGTGCCAGCAGGATCGGGACACGCTCCTACAATGAGCAGTTCTTC. Translated: CASRIGTRSYNEQFF.

The genes are TRBV21-1 and TRBJ2-4; TRBD2 is taken as the D call from the table, unchecked against the DNA. TRBV21-1 is an annotated pseudogene. This CDR3 has 19 amino acids. Written as DNA, the CDR3 is TGTGCCAGCAGCTTCCGACAGGGAACTAGCGGGGTAGCCAAAAACATTCAGTACTTC. Its translation: CASSFRQGTSGVAKNIQYF.

The chain carries TRBV5-1 and TRBJ2-1; 9 positions match TRBD2. Germline CDR1 is SGHRS and CDR2 is YFSETQ. The V segment lost 1 base and the J segment 9 bases; nucleotides outside the gene matches: 5. The CDR3 consists of 14 residues. The CDR3 loop reads CASSLSAGGSEQFF. CDR3 coding DNA: TGCGCCAGCAGCTTGAGTGCGGGGGGGAGTGAGCAGTTCTTC.

There are a few counts of this clone. The V and J genes are TRBV6-6 and TRBJ1-1, with TRBD1 as a possible D gene (6 bases). V was shortened by 2 bases and J by 4 bases, with 8 bases between the two germline ends. Germline V CDR1 and CDR2: MNHNY, SVGAGI (reference sequence). The CDR3 is 13 amino acids. The CDR3 nucleotides are TGTGCCAGCAGTTACGGGGGCAGCACTGAAGCTTTCTTT. Translated: CASSYGGSTEAFF.

The CDR3 DNA follows: TGCGCCAGCAGCCAACCGGGACAGTTGCTGTGGGGCTACACCTTC. Translation gives CASSQPGQLLWGYTF. The rearrangement links TRBV4-1 to TRBJ1-2, with TRBD1 matching over 7 bases. This CDR3 region has 15 residues. V lost 2 bases to trimming and J lost 8 bases; unmatched junction nucleotides: 11. The germline CDR1 and CDR2 sequences are MGHRA and YSYEKL.

The J gene is TRBJ2-7, the V gene TRBV18; 7 bases are a match to TRBD1. Germline V CDR1 and CDR2: KGHSH, LQKENI. V was pared by 6 bases and J by 7 bases, with 12 bases of the junction left unmatched. This CDR3 has 14 residues. The DNA for the CDR3 is TGTGCCAGCTCTCGACAGGGTACGGTGGGGGAGCAGTACTTC. Protein: CASSRQGTVGEQYF.

The rearrangement links TRBV5-6 to TRBJ1-2; D is ambiguous. V gave up 2 bases and J gave up 8 bases, with 10 bases separating them. The V gene's germline CDR1 is SGHDT and CDR2 YYEEEE. The CDR3 spans 12 residues. The CDR3 reads CASSFGNLGYTF. For the CDR3, the DNA is TGTGCCAGCAGCTTCGGTAACCTGGGCTACACCTTC.

V gene TRBV9 combines with J gene TRBJ2-1; 8 nucleotides align to TRBD2. The CDR3 sequence is 16 residues long. Trimming removed 0 bases from V and 4 bases from J; junction bases left unmatched: 6. CDR1 is SGDLS and CDR2 is YYNGEE in the germline V gene. The CDR3 spells CASSVGLAGSYNEQFF. In DNA form, the CDR3 reads TGTGCCAGCAGCGTAGGGCTAGCGGGTTCTTACAATGAGCAGTTCTTC.

The V call is TRBV30, the J call TRBJ1-6; tentative D call: TRBD1 (6 bases). CDR3 length: 13 amino acids. Per the germline V gene, CDR1 is GTSNPN and CDR2 is SVGIG (reference sequence). V gave up 0 bases and J gave up 10 bases, with 10 bases separating them. CDR3 coding DNA: TGTGCCTGGAGTGTATTAGGGGGATCACCCCTCCACTTT. Translated, it gives CAWSVLGGSPLHF.

The chain uses TRBV7-2 and TRBJ1-5, with D possibly being TRBD1 (5 bases). The germline V gene has CDR1 SGHTA and CDR2 FQGNSA. The CDR3 spans 15 residues. V was clipped by 6 bases and J by 1 base, with 13 bases between them. DNA for the CDR3: TGTGCCAGCAGGCCTCAGGGAACGAGCAATCAGCCCCAGCATTTT. Its protein is CASRPQGTSNQPQHF. The full variable domain, with the rest looked up from reference TRBV7-2 and TRBJ1-5, is GAGVSQSPSNKVTEKGKDVELRCDPISGHTALYWYRQSLGQGLEFLIYFQGNSAPDKSGLPSDRFSAERTGGSVSTLTIQRTQQEDSAVYLCASRPQGTSNQPQHFGDGTRLSIL.

The chain joins TRBV7-3 to TRBJ2-3; 7 positions match TRBD1. The length of the CDR3 is 18 residues. CDR1 and CDR2 from the germline V gene are SGHTA and FQGTGA. J was trimmed by 1 base and V by 1 base; bases with no gene match: 11. CDR3 region: CASSLKGPQGVRTDTQYF. The CDR3, as DNA: TGTGCCAGCAGCTTAAAGGGCCCCCAGGGGGTACGCACAGATACGCAGTATTTT.

A word on this clone: One end of the junction does not line up with germline, which may come from a read error. The genes are TRBV7-6 and TRBJ2-3; TRBD1 aligns across 9 bases. The length of the CDR3 is 16 residues. Germline V CDR1 and CDR2: SGHVS, FNYEAQ. The CDR3: CASSSTSGQGIGSPTF. The DNA of the CDR3 is TGTGCCAGCAGCTCCACCTCGGGACAGGGTATCGGTTCTCCCACTTTT.

This chain uses TRBV5-1 with TRBJ2-5; D remains ambiguous. Trimming took off 5 bases at V and 5 bases at J, with 19 bases between the two ends. Per germline, CDR1 SGHRS and CDR2 YFSETQ. The CDR3 has 15 amino acids. The DNA for the CDR3 is TGCGCCAGCAGAGTGTGGTCAGGCTCAATGGAGACCCAGTACTTC. It is translated as CASRVWSGSMETQYF.

In this sample, this clone turned up a few times. The chain is built from TRBV4-1 and TRBJ1-5; D perhaps matches TRBD1 (6 bases). In germline, CDR1 is MGHRA, CDR2 YSYEKL. Trimming left V 4 bases short and J 7 bases short, with 20 bases between. The length of the CDR3 is 16 residues. CDR3 amino acids: CASSPSVARGPQPQHF. DNA of the CDR3: TGCGCCAGCAGCCCAAGCGTCGCCAGGGGCCCCCAGCCCCAGCATTTT.

This clone turned up a few times. This chain uses TRBV25-1 with TRBJ1-6; D not resolved. CDR1 and CDR2 (germline): MGHDK, SYGVNS. This CDR3 is built from 15 residues. Trimming left V 8 bases short and J 1 base short, with 12 bases between. The CDR3, as DNA: TGTGCCAGCGAGTCAAGAGGGTCCTATAATTCACCCCTCCACTTT. Residues: CASESRGSYNSPLHF.

The J gene is TRBJ1-3, the V gene TRBV9; 7 bases map to TRBD1. J was trimmed by 8 bases and V by 1 base; bases with no gene match: 9. Per the germline V gene, CDR1 is SGDLS and CDR2 is YYNGEE. The CDR3 runs to 15 residues. The CDR3 protein is CASSVSSGGIDTIYF. In DNA form, the CDR3 reads TGTGCCAGCAGCGTATCTTCAGGGGGGATAGACACCATATATTTT.

The genes are TRBV5-1 and TRBJ2-3; 11 bases are a match to TRBD2. The CDR3 is 15 residues long. Per the germline V gene, CDR1 is SGHRS and CDR2 is YFSETQ. Unmatched junction bases numbered 5, after V lost 3 bases and J lost 5 bases. CDR3 sequence reads: CASSSRLAGIDTQYF. The CDR3 DNA sequence: TGCGCCAGCAGCTCCCGACTAGCGGGGATAGATACGCAGTATTTT.

DNA for the CDR3: TGTGCCAGCAGCTTAATGGTGGGGCTAGGCACTGAAGCTTTCTTT. Translated, it gives CASSLMVGLGTEAFF. The rearrangement links TRBV7-9 to TRBJ1-1, with a weak D call TRBD1 (5 bases). The CDR3 extends over 15 amino acids. Trimming took 2 bases from V and 4 from J, leaving 14 bases between them. Germline V gene data show CDR1 as SEHNR and CDR2 as FQNEAQ (reference sequence). Full variable domain (remainder filled in from reference TRBV7-9 and TRBJ1-1): DTGVSQNPRHKITKRGQNVTFRCDPISEHNRLYWYRQTLGQGPEFLTYFQNEAQLEKSRLLSDRFSAERPKGSFSTLEIQRTEQGDSAMYLCASSLMVGLGTEAFFGQGTRLTVV.

V and J are TRBV4-1 and TRBJ1-4, with 7 positions matching TRBD1. The CDR3 spans 15 residues. Germline-derived CDR1 and CDR2 are MGHRA and YSYEKL. V was pared by 1 base and J by 5 bases, with 4 bases of the junction left unmatched. CDR3 bases: TGCGCCAGCAGCCAAGGGGGCAGGGGGAATGAAAAACTGTTTTTT. Its protein product is CASSQGGRGNEKLFF.

This chain uses TRBV7-9 with TRBJ2-1; D is uncertain. This CDR3 is built from 14 residues. CDR1 is SEHNR and CDR2 is FQNEAQ in the germline V gene (reference sequence). V shed 1 base and J shed 0 bases, with 4 bases lying between them. The CDR3 nucleotides are TGTGCCAGCAGCTTAGACAGCTCCTACAATGAGCAGTTCTTC. Its protein is CASSLDSSYNEQFF.

J is TRBJ2-3 and V is TRBV4-1; TRBD2 agrees at 12 bases. Germline V gives CDR1 MGHRA, CDR2 YSYEKL. The CDR3 length is 17 residues. Trimming cost V 2 bases and J 1 base; bases outside gene matches: 4. CDR3 protein: CASSQLAGGLGTDTQYF. In DNA, the CDR3 is TGCGCCAGCAGCCAACTAGCGGGGGGGTTAGGCACAGATACGCAGTATTTT.

The genes are TRBV7-2 and TRBJ1-4; D not resolved. V was pared by 1 base and J by 5 bases, with 14 bases between. From germline, CDR1 is SGHTA and CDR2 FQGNSA. This CDR3 comprises 16 residues. The CDR3 loop is CASSLVTTTMNEKLFF. CDR3 sequence (DNA): TGTGCCAGCAGCTTAGTTACCACGACAATGAATGAAAAACTGTTTTTT.

The chain combines TRBV7-9 with TRBJ2-1; TRBD1 agrees at 8 bases. This CDR3 has 16 residues. V lost 1 base to trimming and J lost 2 bases; unmatched junction nucleotides: 4. Germline V gene sequence: CDR1 SEHNR, CDR2 FQNEAQ (reference sequence). CDR3 region: CASSLGQGAAYNEQFF. For the CDR3, the DNA is TGTGCCAGCAGCTTAGGCCAGGGGGCAGCCTACAATGAGCAGTTCTTC.

This clone showed up just a few times. The chain couples TRBV6-5 to TRBJ1-1, with unresolved D. Trimming stripped 2 bases from V and 0 bases from J, with 10 bases between. Germline V gene data show CDR1 as MNHEY and CDR2 as SVGAGI. The CDR3 totals 15 residues. The CDR3 loop is CASSYGTEVNTEAFF. The DNA of the CDR3 is TGTGCCAGCAGTTACGGAACCGAGGTGAACACTGAAGCTTTCTTT.